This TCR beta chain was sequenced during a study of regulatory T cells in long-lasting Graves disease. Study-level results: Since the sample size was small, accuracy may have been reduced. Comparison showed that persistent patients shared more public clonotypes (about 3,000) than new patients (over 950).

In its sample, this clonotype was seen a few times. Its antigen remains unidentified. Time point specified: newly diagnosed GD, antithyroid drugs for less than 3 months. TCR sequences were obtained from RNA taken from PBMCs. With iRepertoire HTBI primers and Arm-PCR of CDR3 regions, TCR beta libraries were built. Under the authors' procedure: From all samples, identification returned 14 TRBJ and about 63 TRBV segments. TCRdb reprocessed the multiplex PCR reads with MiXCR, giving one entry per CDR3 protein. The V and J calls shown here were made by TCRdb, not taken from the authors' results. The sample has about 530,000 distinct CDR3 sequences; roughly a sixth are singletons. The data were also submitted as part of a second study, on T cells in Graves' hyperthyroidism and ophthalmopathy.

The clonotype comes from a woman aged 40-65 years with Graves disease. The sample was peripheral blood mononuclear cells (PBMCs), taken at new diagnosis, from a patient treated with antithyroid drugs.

The CDR3 coding sequence is TGTGCCAGCAGCCCAGGGACTAGCGGGGGGGCCCCCTACGAGCAGTACTTC. Its protein is CASSPGTSGGAPYEQYF. V is TRBV7-2 and J is TRBJ2-7; 16 nucleotides align to TRBD2. The CDR3 is made up of 17 amino acids. The J segment lost 2 bases and the V segment lost 5 bases, leaving 6 bases of the junction unmatched. Germline CDR1 SGHTA, CDR2 FQGNSA.